This is a list of T cell receptor beta chains from one sample in a study of human T cells and chemical hapten exposure. A single record per CDR3 protein comes from TCRdb applying MiXCR to the RACE reads. The data show about 110,000 distinct CDR3 sequences, with roughly 10% seen just once and about 3.4% held by the top ten. Material: whole blood, obtained in connection with sensitization to the hapten diphenylcyclopropenone (DPC). Source of these receptors: a woman aged 40 to 50 with alopecia areata. Some clones in this sample may be carry-over from other donors' samples. Each CDR3 is given with its conserved first and last residue. The D gene is left open where the match is weak. The size of a clone is reported for some rows only, either as once, few or many, or as a class for expanded clones.

J | V | size | D | DNA | CDR3
TRBJ2-3 | TRBV7-2 | many | NA | TGTGCCAGCAGCCTAGACCCAGGGCGGGTGTCAGATACGCAGTATTTT | CASSLDPGRVSDTQYF
TRBJ2-3 | TRBV12-3/TRBV12-4 | few | TRBD2 | TGTGCCAGCAGGACTAGCTGGACAGATACGCAGTATTTT | CASRTSWTDTQYF
TRBJ1-5 | TRBV12-3/TRBV12-4 | NA | NA | TGTGCCAGCAGTCCATCTTATTATCAGCCCCAGCATTTT | CASSPSYYQPQHF
TRBJ1-2 | TRBV4-1 | NA | TRBD1 | TGCGCCAGCAACCCAAACACAGGGGGCGCAAGTATTGGAGGCTACACCTTC | CASNPNTGGASIGGYTF
TRBJ2-1 | TRBV12-5 | NA | NA | TGTGCTAGTGGTTTGGGACAGGTATACAATGAGCAGTTCTTC | CASGLGQVYNEQFF
TRBJ2-6 | TRBV5-1 | many | NA | TGCGCCAGCAGCTTGGACTCGCAGGCCTCTGGGGCCAACGTCCTGACTTTC | CASSLDSQASGANVLTF
TRBJ2-1 | TRBV4-3 | many | TRBD1 | TGCGCCAGCAGCCAAGATAAAGGGGGCTGGGGAAATGAGCAGTTCTTC | CASSQDKGGWGNEQFF
TRBJ2-7 | TRBV19 | NA | TRBD1 | TGTGCCAGTAGTTCGACAGGGTTCAACGAGCAGTACTTC | CASSSTGFNEQYF
TRBJ2-7 | TRBV20-1 | NA | TRBD2 | TGCAGTGCTAAGCGGGGGGGCCTATACGAGCAGTACTTC | CSAKRGGLYEQYF
TRBJ1-2 | TRBV19 | few | NA | TGTGCCAGTAGTATAGCGAGACAGCTCGTCGGTGGCTACACCTTC | CASSIARQLVGGYTF
TRBJ1-4 | TRBV10-3 | NA | TRBD1 | TGTGCCAGCGCAGGGACAGGGGGCACTAATGAAAAACTGTTTTTT | CASAGTGGTNEKLFF
TRBJ1-1 | TRBV15 | NA | NA | TGTGCCACCAGCAGAGAATACGGGGAATCCACTGAAGCTTTCTTT | CATSREYGESTEAFF
TRBJ1-1 | TRBV18 | many | NA | TGTGCCAGCTTCAGGAATGAGAACACTGAAGCTTTCTTT | CASFRNENTEAFF
TRBJ1-1 | TRBV6-5 | many | TRBD1 | TGTGCCAGCAGTTACCGAATCCAGGGGGACACTGAAGCTTTCTTT | CASSYRIQGDTEAFF
TRBJ1-2 | TRBV20-1 | many | NA | TGCAGTGCTCACCGACTCAACTATGGCTACACCTTC | CSAHRLNYGYTF
TRBJ2-1 | TRBV6-2/TRBV6-3 | NA | NA | TGTGCCAGCAGTTCACTACTAGGGGATGAGCAGTTCTTC | CASSSLLGDEQFF
TRBJ2-1 | TRBV20-1 | NA | TRBD2 | TGCAGTTTTAGCGGGGGGGCGGTCAATGAGCAGTTCTTC | CSFSGGAVNEQFF
TRBJ2-5 | TRBV7-2 | NA | NA | TGTGCCAGCAGCCCGCGGGGTGGGCAGTTAGGCCAGTACTTC | CASSPRGGQLGQYF
TRBJ2-5 | TRBV6-5 | few | TRBD1 | TGTGCCAGCAGTTACTCGTGGACAGGGGGCGAGACCCAGTACTTC | CASSYSWTGGETQYF
TRBJ2-7 | TRBV6-2/TRBV6-3 | NA | TRBD2 | TGTGCCAGCAGAGCAATACTAGCGGGGGTCTACGAGCAGTACTTC | CASRAILAGVYEQYF
TRBJ1-1 | TRBV7-9 | few | TRBD1 | TGTGCCAGCAGTTCTTGGACAGGGGGATCCATGAACACTGAAGCTTTCTTT | CASSSWTGGSMNTEAFF
TRBJ2-7 | TRBV29-1 | many | TRBD1 | TGCAGCGGCGGCGTCGGGACAGGGGCCGAGCAGTACTTC | CSGGVGTGAEQYF
TRBJ2-1 | TRBV3-1 | NA | TRBD2 | TGTGCCAGCAGCCAAGAGAGTAGCGGGGGGGCCCCCTACAATGAGCAGTTCTTC | CASSQESSGGAPYNEQFF
TRBJ1-5 | TRBV4-1 | many | NA | TGCGCCAGCAGCCAAGATGGGGGGACCCGTCGGCCCCAGCATTTT | CASSQDGGTRRPQHF
TRBJ1-1 | TRBV7-2 | many | NA | TGTGCCAGCAGCTCCTCCATGAACACTGAAGCTTTCTTT | CASSSSMNTEAFF
TRBJ1-1 | TRBV6-6 | NA | NA | TGTGCCAGCAGCCCTAACCAGTGGGGTGAAGCTTTCTTT | CASSPNQWGEAFF
TRBJ1-2 | TRBV28 | many | NA | TGTGCCAGCAGGTTGGGTATCGGAGGGAACTATGGCTACACCTTC | CASRLGIGGNYGYTF
TRBJ2-6 | TRBV5-6 | few | TRBD1 | TGTGCCAGCAGCAAGGGACAGCTCTACTCTTTC | CASSKGQLYSF
TRBJ1-5 | TRBV5-6 | NA | NA | TGTGCCAGCAGCTTGGAAGGGGGTCAGCCCCAGCATTTT | CASSLEGGQPQHF
TRBJ1-4 | TRBV6-2/TRBV6-3 | many | NA | TGTGCCAGCAGTGAAGGGTCCGCGGCTAATGAAAAACTGTTTTTT | CASSEGSAANEKLFF
TRBJ1-6 | TRBV4-3 | few | NA | TGCGCCAGCAGCCAGATCACAGGGTACGGGTCACCCCTCCACTTT | CASSQITGYGSPLHF
TRBJ1-2 | TRBV27 | many | TRBD1 | TGTGCCAGCAGTTTATGGGGACAGGTCAAGGGGGGCTACACCTTC | CASSLWGQVKGGYTF
TRBJ2-3 | TRBV9 | NA | NA | TGTGCCAGCAGCGTAGGGTCGGGGGCAGATACGCAGTATTTT | CASSVGSGADTQYF
TRBJ2-7 | TRBV12-3/TRBV12-4 | NA | NA | TGTGCCAGCAGTTCACAGGGACACGAGCAGTACTTC | CASSSQGHEQYF
TRBJ2-5 | TRBV7-6 | many | TRBD1 | TGTGCCAGCAGCGGACAGGTCCGCAAAGAGACCCAGTACTTC | CASSGQVRKETQYF
TRBJ1-2 | TRBV5-4 | few | TRBD1 | TGTGCCAGCAGCACTCGGACAGGGATCTATGGCTACACCTTC | CASSTRTGIYGYTF
TRBJ2-1 | TRBV9 | many | TRBD2 | TGTGCCAGCAGCGCCAGCGGGGGGACCTACAATGAGCAGTTCTTC | CASSASGGTYNEQFF
TRBJ2-5 | TRBV18 | few | NA | TGTGCCAGCTCACCAACTCGACAAGAGACCCAGTACTTC | CASSPTRQETQYF
TRBJ2-3 | TRBV7-3 | NA | NA | TGTGCCAGCAGCCCGCAGGGGCAAGGCACAGATACGCAGTATTTT | CASSPQGQGTDTQYF
TRBJ1-1 | TRBV7-2 | few | TRBD1 | TGTGCCAGCAGCTTATACAGGGGAGGCACTGAAGCTTTCTTT | CASSLYRGGTEAFF
TRBJ2-2 | TRBV14 | many | TRBD1 | TGTGCCAGCAGCTCTGGACAGGGCGGGACCGGGGAGCTGTTTTTT | CASSSGQGGTGELFF